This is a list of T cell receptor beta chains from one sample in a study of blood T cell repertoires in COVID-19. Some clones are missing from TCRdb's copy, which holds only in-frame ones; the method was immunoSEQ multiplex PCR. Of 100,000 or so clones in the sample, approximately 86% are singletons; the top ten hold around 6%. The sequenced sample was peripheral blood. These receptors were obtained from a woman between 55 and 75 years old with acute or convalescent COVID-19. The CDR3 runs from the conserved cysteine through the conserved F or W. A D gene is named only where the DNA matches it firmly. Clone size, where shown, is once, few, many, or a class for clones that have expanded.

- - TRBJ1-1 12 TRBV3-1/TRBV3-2 TGTGCCAGCAGCCGAGGAGACACTGAAGCTTTCTTT CASSRGDTEAFF
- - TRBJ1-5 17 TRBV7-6 TGTGCCAGCAGCTTATGGGAAGGGGGTTTAAGCAATCAGCCCCAGCATTTT CASSLWEGGLSNQPQHF
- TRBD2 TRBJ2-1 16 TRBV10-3 TGTGCCATCAGCTCCTCAGGGACTAGCGGGAGGAATGAGCAGTTCTTC CAISSSGTSGRNEQFF
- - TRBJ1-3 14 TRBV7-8 TGTGCCAGCAGCTTATTAGTCTCTGGAAACACCATATATTTT CASSLLVSGNTIYF
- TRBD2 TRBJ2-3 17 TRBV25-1 TGTGCCAGCAGTGAATATCGAGCGGGAGCTGGCACAGATACGCAGTATTTT CASSEYRAGAGTDTQYF
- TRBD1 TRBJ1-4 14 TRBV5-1 TGCGCCAGCAGCTCGGGACAGGGGAATGAAAAACTGTTTTTT CASSSGQGNEKLFF
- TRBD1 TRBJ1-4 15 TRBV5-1 TGCGCCAGCAGTTTCCGACAGGGCGTCGGGGAAAAACTGTTTTTT CASSFRQGVGEKLFF
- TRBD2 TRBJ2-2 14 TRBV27 TGTGCCAGCAGGACCGGGAGGGCCACCGGGGAGCTGTTTTTT CASRTGRATGELFF
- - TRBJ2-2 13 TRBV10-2 TGCGCCAGCAACAGGGTGGGCACCGGGGAGCTGTTTTTT CASNRVGTGELFF
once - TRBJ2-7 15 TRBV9 TGTGCCAGCAGCGTCGGGGGAGGCTCCCGGGGGGAGCAGTACTTC CASSVGGGSRGEQYF
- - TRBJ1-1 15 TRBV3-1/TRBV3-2 TGTGCCAGCAGCCAAGATCGGGGTCCGAACACTGAAGCTTTCTTT CASSQDRGPNTEAFF
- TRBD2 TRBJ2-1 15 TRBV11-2 TGTGCCAGCAGCTTAGGACTAGCGGGGTCCAATGAGCAGTTCTTC CASSLGLAGSNEQFF
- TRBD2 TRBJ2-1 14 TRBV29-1 TGCAGCGTTCGTAGCGGGACGGAGTACAATGAGCAGTTCTTC CSVRSGTEYNEQFF
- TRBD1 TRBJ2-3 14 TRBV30 TGTGCCTGGAGTCAAGGGGGCTCATCGGATACGCAGTATTTT CAWSQGGSSDTQYF
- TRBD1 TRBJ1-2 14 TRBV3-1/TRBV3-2 TGTGCCAGCAGCTCCGGGACAGCTGGATATGGCTACACCTTC CASSSGTAGYGYTF
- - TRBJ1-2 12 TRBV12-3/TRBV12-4 TGTGCCAGCAGTTTGGCCAACTATGGCTACACCTTC CASSLANYGYTF
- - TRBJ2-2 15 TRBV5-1 TGCGCCAGCAGGGCGGGACAGCCGAACACCGGGGAGCTGTTTTTT CASRAGQPNTGELFF
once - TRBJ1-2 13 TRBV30 TGTGCCTGGAGTGGCGGTGACTTTTGGGGCTACACCTTC CAWSGGDFWGYTF
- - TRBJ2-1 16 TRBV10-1 TGCGCCAGCAGTGAGCTCCCCCTCGGCTCCTACAATGAGCAGTTCTTC CASSELPLGSYNEQFF
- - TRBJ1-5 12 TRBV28 TGTGCCACACATCCGGGAAATCAGCCCCAGCATTTT CATHPGNQPQHF
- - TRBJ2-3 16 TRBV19 TGTGCCAGTAGTATAGAAAGGAGCTTTAGCACAGATACGCAGTATTTT CASSIERSFSTDTQYF
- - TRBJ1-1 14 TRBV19 TGTGCCAGTACAAGGGGGGGGCTGGACACTGAAGCTTTCTTT CASTRGGLDTEAFF
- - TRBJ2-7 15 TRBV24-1 TGTGCCAGGGGGCGAAGGGAACGACTGGCCTACGAGCAGTACTTC CARGRRERLAYEQYF
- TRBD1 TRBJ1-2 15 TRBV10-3 TGTGCCATCAGCCCGGGACAGGGGTTTGACTATGGCTACACCTTC CAISPGQGFDYGYTF
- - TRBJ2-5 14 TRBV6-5 TGTGCCAGCAGTTACGTCGGAGGGAGAAAGACCCAGTACTTC CASSYVGGRKTQYF
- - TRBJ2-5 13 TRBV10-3 TGTGCCATCAGTGACAGGGGAAGCGAGACCCAGTACTTC CAISDRGSETQYF
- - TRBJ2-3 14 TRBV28 TGTGCCAGCAAGGAGCGCCCATACACAGATACGCAGTATTTT CASKERPYTDTQYF
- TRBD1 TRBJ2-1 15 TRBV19 TGTGCCAGTAGTATCACGAGACAGGGATGGAATGAGCAGTTCTTC CASSITRQGWNEQFF
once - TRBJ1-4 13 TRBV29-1 TGCAGCGTTGCAACACAGAGAAATGAAAAACTGTTTTTT CSVATQRNEKLFF
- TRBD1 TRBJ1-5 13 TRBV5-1 TGCGCCAGCAGTGTGACAGGGGACCAGCCCCAGCATTTT CASSVTGDQPQHF
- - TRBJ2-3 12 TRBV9 TGTGCCAGCAGCGCTACCACAGATACGCAGTATTTT CASSATTDTQYF
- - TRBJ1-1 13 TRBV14 TGTGCCAGCACGGAAACTGACTCCTCTGCTGCTTTCTTT CASTETDSSAAFF
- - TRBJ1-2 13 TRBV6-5 TGTGCCACCGCAAGTTCGGGGTTTGGGGGCTACACCTTC CATASSGFGGYTF
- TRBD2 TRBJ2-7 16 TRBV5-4 TGTGCCAGCAGCTTGGCGGGACTAGCGGGAGTGTACGAGCAGTACTTC CASSLAGLAGVYEQYF
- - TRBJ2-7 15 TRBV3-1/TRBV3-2 TGTGCCAGCAGCCTCAAGGTGGACTCGCGATACGAGCAGTACTTC CASSLKVDSRYEQYF
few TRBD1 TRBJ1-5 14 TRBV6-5 TGTGCCAGCAGTTACGGGCAGGGGGATCAGCCCCAGCATTTT CASSYGQGDQPQHF
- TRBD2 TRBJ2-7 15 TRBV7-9 TGTGCCAGCAGCTCGGGACTAGCGGGAGAATACGAGCAGTACTTC CASSSGLAGEYEQYF
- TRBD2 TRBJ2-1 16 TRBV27 TGTGCCAGTCTGCCGGGACTAGCGGGCCCCTACAATGAGCAGTTCTTC CASLPGLAGPYNEQFF
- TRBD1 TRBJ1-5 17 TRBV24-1 TGTGCCACCAGTGCCGCGGACAGGGGGGACCGCAATCAGCCCCAGCATTTT CATSAADRGDRNQPQHF
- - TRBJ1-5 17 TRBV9 TGTGCCAGCAGCGTAGTCGTATGGTGGCCACTAAATCAGCCCCAGCATTTT CASSVVVWWPLNQPQHF
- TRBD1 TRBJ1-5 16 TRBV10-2 TGCGCCAGCAGTGAGTCTTTCGGGACAGGGGTACAGCCCCAGCATTTT CASSESFGTGVQPQHF
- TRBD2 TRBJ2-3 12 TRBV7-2 TGTGCCAGCAGCTCCCCAGCGGGAGGGCCCCATTTT CASSSPAGGPHF
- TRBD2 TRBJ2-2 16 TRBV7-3 TGTGCCAGCAGCTTAATTGCGGGGGGATTCACCGGGGAGCTGTTTTTT CASSLIAGGFTGELFF
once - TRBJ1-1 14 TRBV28 TGTGCCAGCAGTTTAGCAGGGATGAACACTGAAGCTTTCTTT CASSLAGMNTEAFF
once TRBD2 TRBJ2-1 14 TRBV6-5 TGTGCCAGCAGGGGACTAGCGGGATCGGATGAGCAGTTCTTC CASRGLAGSDEQFF
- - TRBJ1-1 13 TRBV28 TGTGCCAGCATTGGGGGGATAGACACTGAAGCTTTCTTT CASIGGIDTEAFF
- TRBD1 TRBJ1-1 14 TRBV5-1 TGCGCCAGCAGTTGGACAGGGAGGAACTCGGAAGCTTTCTTT CASSWTGRNSEAFF
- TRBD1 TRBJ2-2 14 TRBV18 TGTGCCAGCTCACCAGGACAGGGAGCCGGGGAGCTGTTTTTT CASSPGQGAGELFF
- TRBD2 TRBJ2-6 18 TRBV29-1 TGCAGGAAATCCCCACTAGCGGGAGGATCCTCTGGGGCCAACGTCCTGACTTTC CRKSPLAGGSSGANVLTF
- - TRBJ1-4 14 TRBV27 TGTGCCAGCAGCCCATGGGGCCGCCTTGAAAAACTGTTTTTT CASSPWGRLEKLFF
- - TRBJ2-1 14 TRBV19 TGTGCCAGTACCTCGGGGGTTTGGTACAATGAGCAGTTCTTC CASTSGVWYNEQFF
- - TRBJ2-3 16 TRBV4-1 TGCGCCAGCAGCCCCCAGGGACTTTCGAGCACAGATACGCAGTATTTT CASSPQGLSSTDTQYF
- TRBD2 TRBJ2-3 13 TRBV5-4 TGTGCCAGCAGCTTGGGGCGGGAGGTTTCGCAGTATTTT CASSLGREVSQYF